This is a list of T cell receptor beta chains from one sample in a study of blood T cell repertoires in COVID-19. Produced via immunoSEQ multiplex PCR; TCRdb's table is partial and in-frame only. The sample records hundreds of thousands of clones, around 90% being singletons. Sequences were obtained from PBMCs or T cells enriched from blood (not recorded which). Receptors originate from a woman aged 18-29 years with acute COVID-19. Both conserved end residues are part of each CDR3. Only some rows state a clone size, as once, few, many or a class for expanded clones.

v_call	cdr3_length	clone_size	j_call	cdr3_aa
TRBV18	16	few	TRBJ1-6	CASSPLVAGNNSPLHF
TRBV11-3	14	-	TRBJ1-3	CASSLVLSGNTIYF
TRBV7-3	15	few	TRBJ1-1	CASSSGTGENTEAFF
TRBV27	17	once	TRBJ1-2	CASSLRGGTGFHYGYTF
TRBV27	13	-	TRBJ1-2	CASSPQGRYGYTF
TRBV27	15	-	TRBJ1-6	CASSIAANYNSPLHF
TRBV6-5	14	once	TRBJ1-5	CASTEVGPRQPQHF
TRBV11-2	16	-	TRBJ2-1	CASSLLLAGGIDEQFF
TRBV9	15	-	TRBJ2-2	CASSRLAGRTGELFF
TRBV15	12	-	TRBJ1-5	CATSSPNQPQHF
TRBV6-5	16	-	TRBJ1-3	CASSFPTGGSGNTIYF
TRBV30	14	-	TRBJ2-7	CAWSPLAGSYEQYF
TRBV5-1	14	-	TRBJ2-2	CASSLGDKAGELFF
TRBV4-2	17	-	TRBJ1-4	CASSQDNRRQGLRKLFF
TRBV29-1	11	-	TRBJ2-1	CSVTPGLEQFF
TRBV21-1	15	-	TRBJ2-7	CASVGGLAYIPEQYF
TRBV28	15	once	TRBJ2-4	CASSPPGLLGTIQYF
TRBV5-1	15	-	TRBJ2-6	CATRVQESGANVLTF
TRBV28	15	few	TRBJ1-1	CASSLWDRGNTEAFF
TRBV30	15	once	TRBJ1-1	CAWSVGGTGNTEAFF
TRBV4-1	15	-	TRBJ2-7	CASSQDPGVGYEQYF
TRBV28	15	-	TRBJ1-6	CASSPDRAYNSPLHF
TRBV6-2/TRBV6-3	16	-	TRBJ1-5	CASSYSPQYSNQPQHF
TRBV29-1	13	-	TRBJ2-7	CSGGTPWAGEQYF
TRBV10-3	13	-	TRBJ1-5	CATSGESNQPQHF
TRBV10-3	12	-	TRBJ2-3	CAISDLTDTQYF
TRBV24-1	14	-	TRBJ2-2	CATRQGFDTGELFF
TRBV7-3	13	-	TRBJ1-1	CASSSGQGTEAFF
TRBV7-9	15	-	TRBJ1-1	CASSLGVPGDTEAFF
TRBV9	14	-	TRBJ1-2	CASSVEDSHYGYTF
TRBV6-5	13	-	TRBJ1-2	CATTTGGLYGYTF
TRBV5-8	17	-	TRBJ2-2	CASSLEYSGGNTGELFF
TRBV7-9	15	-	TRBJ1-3	CASSPSQGVGNTIYF
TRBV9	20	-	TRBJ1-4	CASSVAPQDRSSPTNEKLFF
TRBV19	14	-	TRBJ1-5	CASSITGSNQPQHF
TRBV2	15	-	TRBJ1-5	CASSTRQVGDQPQHF
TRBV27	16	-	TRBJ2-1	CASSLISGRGLNEQFF
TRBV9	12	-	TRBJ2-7	CASSATEYEQYF
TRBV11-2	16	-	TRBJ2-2	CASSSATDLNTGELFF
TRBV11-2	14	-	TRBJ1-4	CASSLKYEGEKLFF
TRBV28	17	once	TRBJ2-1	CASSSLGGLASYNEQFF
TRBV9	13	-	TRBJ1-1	CASSGDRETEAFF
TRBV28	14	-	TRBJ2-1	CAITEGGLYNEQFF
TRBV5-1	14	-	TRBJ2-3	CASSPPSGSDTQYF
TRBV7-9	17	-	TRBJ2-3	CASSLILAGLSTDTQYF
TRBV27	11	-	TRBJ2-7	CASSNRFKQYF
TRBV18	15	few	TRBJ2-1	CASAPSGSAYNEQFF
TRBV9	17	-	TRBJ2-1	CASSVPSAGDTDNEQFF
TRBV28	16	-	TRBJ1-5	CATLVSGGFGNQPQHF
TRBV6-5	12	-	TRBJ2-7	CASIQTGNEQYF
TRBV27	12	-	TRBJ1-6	CASSWGGSPLHF
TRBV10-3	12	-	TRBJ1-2	CAISDPGYGYTF
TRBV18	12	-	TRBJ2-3	CASSPLRDTQYF
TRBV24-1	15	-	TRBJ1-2	CATSDYVGGSEGYTF
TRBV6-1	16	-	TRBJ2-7	CASSALGPQGSYEQYF
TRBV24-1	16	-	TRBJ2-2	CATSDSDRGYTGELFF
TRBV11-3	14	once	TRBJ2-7	CASSFGTAAYEQYF
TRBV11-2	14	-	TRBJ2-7	CASSLILAGGEQYF